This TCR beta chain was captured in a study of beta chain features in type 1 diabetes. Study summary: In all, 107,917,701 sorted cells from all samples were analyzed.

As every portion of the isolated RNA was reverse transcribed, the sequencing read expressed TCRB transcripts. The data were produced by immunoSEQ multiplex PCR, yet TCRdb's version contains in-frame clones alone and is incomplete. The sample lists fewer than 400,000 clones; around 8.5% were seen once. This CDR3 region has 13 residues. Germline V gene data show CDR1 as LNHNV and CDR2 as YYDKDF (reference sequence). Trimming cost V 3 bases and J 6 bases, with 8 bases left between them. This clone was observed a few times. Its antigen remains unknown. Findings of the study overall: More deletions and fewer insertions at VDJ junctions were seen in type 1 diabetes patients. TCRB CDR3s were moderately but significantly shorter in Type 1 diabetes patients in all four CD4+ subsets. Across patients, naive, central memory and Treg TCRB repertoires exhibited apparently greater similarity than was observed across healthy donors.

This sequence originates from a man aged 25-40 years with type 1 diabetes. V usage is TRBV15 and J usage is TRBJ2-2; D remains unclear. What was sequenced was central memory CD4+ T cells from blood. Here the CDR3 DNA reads TGTGCCACCAGCAGTAGACGGCCCGGGGAGCTGTTTTTT. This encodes CATSSRRPGELFF.